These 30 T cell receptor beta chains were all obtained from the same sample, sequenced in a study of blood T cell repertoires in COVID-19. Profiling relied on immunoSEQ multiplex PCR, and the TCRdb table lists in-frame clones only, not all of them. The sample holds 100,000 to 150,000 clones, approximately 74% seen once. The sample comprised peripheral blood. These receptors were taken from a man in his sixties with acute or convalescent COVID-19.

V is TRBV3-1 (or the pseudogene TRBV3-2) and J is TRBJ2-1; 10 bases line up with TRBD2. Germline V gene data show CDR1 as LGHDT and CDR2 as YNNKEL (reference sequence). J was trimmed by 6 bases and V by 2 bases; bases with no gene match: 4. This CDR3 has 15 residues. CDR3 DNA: TGTGCCAGCAGCCAACTAGCGGGGGAACCCAATGAGCAGTTCTTC. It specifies CASSQLAGEPNEQFF.

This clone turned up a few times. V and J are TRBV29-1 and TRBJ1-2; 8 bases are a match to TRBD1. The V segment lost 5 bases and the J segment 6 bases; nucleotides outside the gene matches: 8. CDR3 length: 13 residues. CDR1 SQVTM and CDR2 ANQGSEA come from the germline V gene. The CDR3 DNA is TGCAGCGTTTTGGACAGGGTGGGACATGGCTACACCTTC. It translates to CSVLDRVGHGYTF. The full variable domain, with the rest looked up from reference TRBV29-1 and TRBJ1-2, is SAVISQKPSRDICQRGTSLTIQCQVDSQVTMMFWYRQQPGQSLTLIATANQGSEATYESGFVIDKFPISRPNLTFSTLTVSNMSPEDSSIYLCSVLDRVGHGYTFGSGTRLTVV.

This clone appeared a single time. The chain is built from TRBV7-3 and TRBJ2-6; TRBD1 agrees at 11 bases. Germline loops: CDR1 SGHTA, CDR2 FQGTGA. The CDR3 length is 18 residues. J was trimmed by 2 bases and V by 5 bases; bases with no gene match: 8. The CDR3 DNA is TGTGCCAGCAGCCCGAGGACAGGGGGCTCGGCTGGGGCCAACGTCCTGACTTTC. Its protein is CASSPRTGGSAGANVLTF.

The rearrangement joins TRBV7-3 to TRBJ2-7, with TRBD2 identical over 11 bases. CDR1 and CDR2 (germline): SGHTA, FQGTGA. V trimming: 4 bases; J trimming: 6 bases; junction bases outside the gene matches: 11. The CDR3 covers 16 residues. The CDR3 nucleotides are TGTGCCAGCAGCTCCCGGATGGCTAGCGGGGGGTTCGAGCAGTACTTC. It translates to CASSSRMASGGFEQYF. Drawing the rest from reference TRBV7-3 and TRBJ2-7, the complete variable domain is GAGVSQTPSNKVTEKGKYVELRCDPISGHTALYWYRQSLGQGPEFLIYFQGTGAADDSGLPNDRFFAVRPEGSVSTLKIQRTERGDSAVYLCASSSRMASGGFEQYFGPGTRLTVT.

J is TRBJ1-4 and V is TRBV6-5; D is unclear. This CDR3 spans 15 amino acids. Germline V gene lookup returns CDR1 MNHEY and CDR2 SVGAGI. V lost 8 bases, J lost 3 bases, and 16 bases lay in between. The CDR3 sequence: CASSPVGRPNEKLFF. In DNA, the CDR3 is TGTGCCAGCTCACCCGTGGGGAGGCCTAATGAAAAACTGTTTTTT.

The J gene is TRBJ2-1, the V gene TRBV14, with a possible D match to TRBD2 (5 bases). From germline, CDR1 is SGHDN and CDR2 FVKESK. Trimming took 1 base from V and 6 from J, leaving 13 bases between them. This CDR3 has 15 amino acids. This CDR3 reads CASSQVSRAANEQFF. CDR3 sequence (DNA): TGTGCCAGCAGCCAAGTGTCCCGAGCGGCCAATGAGCAGTTCTTC.

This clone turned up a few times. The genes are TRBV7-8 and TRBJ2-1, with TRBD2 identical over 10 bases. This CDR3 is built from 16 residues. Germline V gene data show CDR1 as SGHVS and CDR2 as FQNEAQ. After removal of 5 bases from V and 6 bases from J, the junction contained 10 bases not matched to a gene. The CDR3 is CASSRVSSGSLNEQFF. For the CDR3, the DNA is TGTGCCAGCAGCCGAGTCTCTAGCGGGAGTCTCAATGAGCAGTTCTTC.

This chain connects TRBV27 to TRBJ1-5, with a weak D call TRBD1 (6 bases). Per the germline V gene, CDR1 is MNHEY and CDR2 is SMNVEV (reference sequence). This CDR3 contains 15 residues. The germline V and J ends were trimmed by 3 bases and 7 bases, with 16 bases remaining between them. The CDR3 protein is CASSFLDRVEQPQHF. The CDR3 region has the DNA TGTGCCAGCAGTTTTCTGGACAGAGTAGAACAGCCCCAGCATTTT.

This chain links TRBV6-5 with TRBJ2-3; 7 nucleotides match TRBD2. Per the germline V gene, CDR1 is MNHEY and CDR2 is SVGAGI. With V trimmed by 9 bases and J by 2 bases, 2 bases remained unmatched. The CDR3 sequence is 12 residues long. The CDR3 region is CASLAATDTQYF. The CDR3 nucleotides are TGTGCCAGTCTAGCGGCCACAGATACGCAGTATTTT.

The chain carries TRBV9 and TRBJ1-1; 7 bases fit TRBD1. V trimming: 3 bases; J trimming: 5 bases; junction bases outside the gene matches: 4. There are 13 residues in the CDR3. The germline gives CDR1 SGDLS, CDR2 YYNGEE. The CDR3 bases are TGTGCCAGCAGCGAGGGGGCTGGTACTGAAGCTTTCTTT. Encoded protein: CASSEGAGTEAFF.

The CDR3 region is CASSPLRRGCPSAKNIQYF. The CDR3 bases are TGTGCCAGCAGCCCCCTAAGGCGGGGGTGTCCTAGTGCCAAAAACATTCAGTACTTC. This sequence joins TRBV9 and TRBJ2-4; 7 bases agree with TRBD2. Germline values: CDR1 SGDLS, CDR2 YYNGEE. V was pared by 4 bases and J by 1 base, with 17 bases of the junction left unmatched. The CDR3 sequence is 19 residues long.

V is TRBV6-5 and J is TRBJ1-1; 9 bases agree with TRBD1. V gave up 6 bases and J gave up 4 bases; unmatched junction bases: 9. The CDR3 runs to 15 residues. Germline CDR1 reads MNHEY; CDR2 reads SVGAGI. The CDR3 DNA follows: TGTGCCAGCAGCCCCGGGACAGGGCTGATCACTGAAGCTTTCTTT. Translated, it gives CASSPGTGLITEAFF.

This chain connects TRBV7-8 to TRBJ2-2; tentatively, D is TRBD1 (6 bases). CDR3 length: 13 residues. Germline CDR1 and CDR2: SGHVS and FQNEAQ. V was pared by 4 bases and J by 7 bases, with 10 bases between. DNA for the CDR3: TGTGCCAGCAGCTCCCCACAGGGCGGGGAGCTGTTTTTT. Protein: CASSSPQGGELFF.

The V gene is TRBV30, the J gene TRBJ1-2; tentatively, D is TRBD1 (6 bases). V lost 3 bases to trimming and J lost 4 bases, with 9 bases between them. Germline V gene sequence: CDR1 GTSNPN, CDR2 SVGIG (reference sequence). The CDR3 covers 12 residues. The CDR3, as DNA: TGTGCCTGGAGCGGGACACTCTATGGCTACACCTTC. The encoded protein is CAWSGTLYGYTF.

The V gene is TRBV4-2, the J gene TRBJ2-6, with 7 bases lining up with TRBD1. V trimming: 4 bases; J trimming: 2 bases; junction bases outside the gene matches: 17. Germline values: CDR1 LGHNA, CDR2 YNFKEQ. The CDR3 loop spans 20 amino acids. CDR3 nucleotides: TGTGCCAGCAGCCCTGCTAACAGGGGTCCCCTATTGCCTGGGGCCAACGTCCTGACTTTC. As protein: CASSPANRGPLLPGANVLTF.

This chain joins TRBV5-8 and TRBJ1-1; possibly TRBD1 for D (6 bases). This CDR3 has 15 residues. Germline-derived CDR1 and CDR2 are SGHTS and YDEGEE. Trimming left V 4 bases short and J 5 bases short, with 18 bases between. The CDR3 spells CASSRLTGSGTEAFF. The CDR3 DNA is TGTGCCAGCAGCCGTCTGACAGGATCTGGGACTGAAGCTTTCTTT.

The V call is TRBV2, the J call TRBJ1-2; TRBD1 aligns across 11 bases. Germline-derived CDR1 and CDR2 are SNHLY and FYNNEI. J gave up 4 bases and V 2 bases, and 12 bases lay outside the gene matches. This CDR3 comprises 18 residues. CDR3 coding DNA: TGTGCCAGCAGTGAATTGGACAGGGGGCGACGTGGGGTCTATGGCTACACCTTC. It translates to CASSELDRGRRGVYGYTF.

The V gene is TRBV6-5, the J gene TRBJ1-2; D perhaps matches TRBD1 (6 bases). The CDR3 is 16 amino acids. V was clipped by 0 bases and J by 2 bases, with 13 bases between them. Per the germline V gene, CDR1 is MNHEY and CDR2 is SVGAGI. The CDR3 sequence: CASSYSRGSLNYGYTF. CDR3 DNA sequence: TGTGCCAGCAGTTACTCGAGGGGGAGCCTAAACTATGGCTACACCTTC.

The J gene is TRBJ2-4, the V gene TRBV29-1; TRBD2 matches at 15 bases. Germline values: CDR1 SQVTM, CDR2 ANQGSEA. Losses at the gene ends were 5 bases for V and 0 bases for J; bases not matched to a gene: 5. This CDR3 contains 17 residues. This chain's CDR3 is CSVWTSGRAGAKNIQYF. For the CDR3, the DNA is TGCAGCGTTTGGACTAGCGGGAGGGCGGGAGCCAAAAACATTCAGTACTTC.

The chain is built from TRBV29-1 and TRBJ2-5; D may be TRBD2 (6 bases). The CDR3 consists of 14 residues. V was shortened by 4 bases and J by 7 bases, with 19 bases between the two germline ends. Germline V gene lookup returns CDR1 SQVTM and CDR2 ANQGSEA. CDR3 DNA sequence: TGCAGCGTTGTAATTGGCGCGGTGGGGGGGACCCAGTACTTC. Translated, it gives CSVVIGAVGGTQYF.

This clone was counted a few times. The CDR3 reads CASSADRDSKSPNSPLHF. CDR3 DNA: TGCGCCAGCAGCGCGGACCGGGACAGTAAGTCGCCTAATTCACCCCTCCACTTT. The rearrangement links TRBV5-1 to TRBJ1-6; 7 bases align to TRBD1. The CDR3 has 18 amino acids. CDR1 SGHRS and CDR2 YFSETQ come from the germline V gene. Trimming removed 4 bases from V and 6 bases from J; junction bases left unmatched: 16.

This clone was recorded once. The CDR3 here is CASIYSRTSGSGDTQYF. The DNA for the CDR3 is TGTGCCAGCATCTACTCACGGACTAGCGGGAGTGGAGATACGCAGTATTTT. The chain uses TRBV28 and TRBJ2-3, with 13 bases that match TRBD2. The CDR3 consists of 17 residues. V lost 7 bases and J lost 5; bases outside the gene matches: 12. CDR1 MDHEN and CDR2 SYDVKM come from the germline V gene.

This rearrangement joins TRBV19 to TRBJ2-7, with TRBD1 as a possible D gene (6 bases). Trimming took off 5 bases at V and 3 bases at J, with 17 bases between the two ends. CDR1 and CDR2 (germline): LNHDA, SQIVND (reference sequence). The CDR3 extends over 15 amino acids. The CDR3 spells CASSYRDTLFYEQYF. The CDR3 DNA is TGTGCCAGTAGTTATCGGGACACCCTTTTCTACGAGCAGTACTTC.

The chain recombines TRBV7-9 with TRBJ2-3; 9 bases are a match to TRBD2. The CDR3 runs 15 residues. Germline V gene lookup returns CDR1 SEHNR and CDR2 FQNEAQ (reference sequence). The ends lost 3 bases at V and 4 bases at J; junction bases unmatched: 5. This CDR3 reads CASSFASGNSDTQYF. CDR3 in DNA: TGTGCCAGCAGCTTCGCTAGCGGGAACTCAGATACGCAGTATTTT.

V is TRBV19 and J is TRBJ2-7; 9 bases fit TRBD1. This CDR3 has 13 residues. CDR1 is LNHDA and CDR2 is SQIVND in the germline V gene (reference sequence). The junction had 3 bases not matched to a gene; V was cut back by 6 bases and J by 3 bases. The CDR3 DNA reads TGTGCCAGTAGCTCGGACAGGGGCTACGAGCAGTACTTC. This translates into CASSSDRGYEQYF.

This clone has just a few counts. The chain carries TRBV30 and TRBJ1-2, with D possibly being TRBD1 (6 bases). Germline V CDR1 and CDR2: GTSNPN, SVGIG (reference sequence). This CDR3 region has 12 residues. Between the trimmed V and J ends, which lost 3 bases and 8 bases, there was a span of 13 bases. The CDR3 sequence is CAWSQGLWGYTF. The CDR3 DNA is TGTGCCTGGAGCCAGGGGTTATGGGGCTACACCTTC.

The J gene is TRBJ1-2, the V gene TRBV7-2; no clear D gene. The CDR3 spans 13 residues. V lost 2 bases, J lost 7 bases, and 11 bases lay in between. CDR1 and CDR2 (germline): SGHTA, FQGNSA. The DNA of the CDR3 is TGTGCCAGCAGCTTAAGACGAGGGCTTGGCTACACCTTC. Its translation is CASSLRRGLGYTF.

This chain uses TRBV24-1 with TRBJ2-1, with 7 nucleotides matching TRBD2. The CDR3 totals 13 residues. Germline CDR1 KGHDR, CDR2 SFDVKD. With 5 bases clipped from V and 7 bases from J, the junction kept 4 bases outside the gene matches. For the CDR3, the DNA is TGTGCCACCAGTGTGGGGGGGAGGAATGAGCAGTTCTTC. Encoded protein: CATSVGGRNEQFF.

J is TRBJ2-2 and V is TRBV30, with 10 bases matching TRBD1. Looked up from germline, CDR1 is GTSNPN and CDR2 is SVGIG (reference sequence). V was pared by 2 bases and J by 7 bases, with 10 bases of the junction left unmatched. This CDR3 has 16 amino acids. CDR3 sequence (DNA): TGTGCCTGGAGTAGTTTGAAGACAGGGGGCGGCGGGGAGCTGTTTTTT. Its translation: CAWSSLKTGGGGELFF.

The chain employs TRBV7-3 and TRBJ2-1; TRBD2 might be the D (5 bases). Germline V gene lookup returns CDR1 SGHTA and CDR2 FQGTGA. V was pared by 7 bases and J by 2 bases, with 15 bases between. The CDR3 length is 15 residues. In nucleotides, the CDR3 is TGTGCCAGCACCGGGAAATTGGAAGCCTACAATGAGCAGTTCTTC. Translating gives CASTGKLEAYNEQFF.